This section outlines one TCR beta chain sequence together with its context. What it recognizes is unknown. Unmatched junction bases numbered 3, after V lost 2 bases and J lost 3 bases. CDR1 is GTSNPN and CDR2 is SVGIG in the germline V gene (reference sequence). This CDR3 contains 15 residues. This specimen comes from a study of shared clonotypes between healthy human individuals. Study-level points and caveats: Clonotype sharing across several donors was observed for roughly 5% of naive CD4 clonotypes.

Every immunoSEQ plate was one replicate of a subset's evenly spread DNA. Per the original methods: Filtering of immunoSEQ junctional sequences could not match full-length read filtering. Data came from immunoSEQ multiplex PCR; TCRdb stores just in-frame clones and leaves some out. V and J calls plus clone size are reproduced from that table; the DNA served to infer D and trimming. The table records more than 2,000,000 clones, over 90% of them present only once. The sequence was collected from a man aged 18 to 29 in good health. Some clones in this sample may be carry-over from other donors' samples. The specimen was naive CD4+ T cells from PBMCs. The sample's subset: CD45RA+ positively selected. The chain couples TRBV30 to TRBJ1-4, with 10 positions matching TRBD1. CDR3 region: CAWSRGQGANEKLFF. The CDR3 nucleotides read TGTGCCTGGAGTCGCGGACAGGGGGCTAATGAAAAACTGTTTTTT.